These 27 T cell receptor beta chains share one sample of origin, sequenced in a study of blood T cells in healthy people across ages. A sample-barcoded 5' primer and a J-beta primer mix were used in a second PCR of roughly 6 to 11 cycles. TCRdb redid the calling of the 5' RACE reads with MiXCR, one entry per CDR3 protein. The sample holds roughly 1 million distinct CDR3 sequences, around 25% seen once. The sample also formed part of further work on T cells of mothers and their children.

The sample comprised blood. All receptors derive from a girl aged 2 to 10 in good health.

This clonotype was counted only a few times. The rearrangement uses TRBV6-4 and TRBJ2-1; TRBD2 aligns across 8 bases. Germline V gene data show CDR1 as MRHNA and CDR2 as SNTAGT. V dropped 6 bases and J dropped 14; count of bases not matched to a gene: 12. This CDR3 has 13 amino acids. CDR3 sequence (DNA): TGTGCCAGCAGGAGGAATAGCGGGAAATGGAAGTTCTTC. This codes for CASRRNSGKWKFF.

The CDR3 loop reads CATSTGGRTQGETQYF. The CDR3 DNA sequence: TGTGCCACCAGCACCGGGGGTAGGACGCAAGGAGAGACCCAGTACTTC. The V gene is TRBV15, the J gene TRBJ2-5; possibly TRBD2 for D (6 bases). The germline V and J ends were trimmed by 4 bases and 4 bases, with 19 bases remaining between them. The germline V gene has CDR1 LNHNV and CDR2 YYDKDF (reference sequence). The CDR3 spans 16 residues.

This clonotype was detected once. The chain is built from TRBV20-1 and TRBJ2-5; D gene ambiguous. The DNA end is a closer match to TRBJ2-7, so the J assignment may be wrong. In germline, CDR1 is DFQATT, CDR2 SNEGSKA (reference sequence). This CDR3 spans 15 amino acids. The CDR3 coding sequence is TGCAGTGCTAGAGGAGGAATGCTGAGCTCCTACGAGCAGTACTTC. This encodes CSARGGMLSSYEQYF.

The gene calls are TRBV28 and TRBJ2-1; TRBD2 aligns across 11 bases. The germline V gene encodes CDR1 MDHEN and CDR2 SYDVKM. The CDR3 runs 15 residues. With V trimmed by 3 bases and J by 8 bases, 6 bases remained unmatched. The CDR3 bases are TGTGCCAGCAGTTTGGAACCGGGACTAGCGGATGAGCAGTTCTTC. This encodes CASSLEPGLADEQFF.

This sequence joins TRBV3-2 and TRBJ1-2; TRBD1 reflects the table's D call only, with no check against the DNA. TRBV3-2 is marked as a pseudogene. The CDR3 totals 12 residues. The DNA for the CDR3 is TGTGCCAGCAGCCGAGCAGGGAATGGCTACACCTTC. Its protein is CASSRAGNGYTF.

The chain carries TRBV7-2 and TRBJ2-1; D is unresolved. Trimming stripped 7 bases from V and 9 bases from J, with 16 bases between. Germline V gene data show CDR1 as SGHTA and CDR2 as FQGNSA. The CDR3 is 13 amino acids. The CDR3, as DNA: TGTGCCAGCAACTATGGTTTTATTAGTGAGCAGTTCTTC. Protein: CASNYGFISEQFF.

The rearrangement links TRBV5-1 to TRBJ2-4; 8 nucleotides align to TRBD2. Germline loops: CDR1 SGHRS, CDR2 YFSETQ. J was trimmed by 6 bases and V by 1 base; bases with no gene match: 3. The CDR3 extends over 14 amino acids. The CDR3 loop reads CASSLRLAGNIQYF. The CDR3 DNA sequence: TGCGCCAGCAGCTTGCGTCTAGCGGGAAACATTCAGTACTTC.

This chain joins TRBV3-1 and TRBJ1-2; tentatively, D is TRBD1 (5 bases). CDR3 length equals 13 residues. Trimming took 2 bases from V and 4 from J, leaving 8 bases between them. The V gene's germline CDR1 is LGHDT and CDR2 YNNKEL (reference sequence). The CDR3 reads CASSQRDGYGYTF. The CDR3 DNA reads as TGTGCCAGCAGCCAACGGGACGGCTATGGCTACACCTTC.

The CDR3 loop is CASSPLNAYYGYTF. As DNA, the CDR3 is TGTGCCAGCAGCCCACTAAACGCTTACTATGGCTACACCTTC. The chain joins TRBV28 to TRBJ1-2, with D unclear. The ends were cut back, 6 bases at V and 3 bases at J, with 14 bases in the middle. Germline assignment: CDR1 MDHEN and CDR2 SYDVKM. The CDR3 is made up of 14 amino acids.

V and J are TRBV7-2 and TRBJ2-7; 7 bases line up with TRBD1. The CDR3 sequence is 14 residues long. The J segment lost 3 bases and the V segment lost 4 bases, leaving 6 bases of the junction unmatched. Germline values: CDR1 SGHTA, CDR2 FQGNSA. CDR3 protein: CASSSPRQGYEQYF. The CDR3 DNA follows: TGTGCCAGCAGCTCGCCTAGACAGGGCTACGAGCAGTACTTC.

The chain is built from TRBV12-5 and TRBJ2-5, with D perhaps matching TRBD2 (5 bases). Trimming pared 2 bases from V and 2 bases from J, leaving 6 bases between. The CDR3 length is 13 residues. Germline V lookup: CDR1 LGHNT, CDR2 FRNRAP. CDR3: CASGLWEQETQYF. The CDR3 DNA reads as TGTGCTAGTGGTTTGTGGGAGCAAGAGACCCAGTACTTC.

This rearrangement joins TRBV28 to TRBJ2-7; 9 positions agree with TRBD1. CDR3 length equals 14 residues. The trim removed 6 bases at V and 4 bases at J, leaving 7 bases unmatched. Germline CDR1 and CDR2: MDHEN and SYDVKM. The CDR3 region has the DNA TGTGCCAGCAGACCCCCGGGACAGGGATACGAGCAGTACTTC. It codes for CASRPPGQGYEQYF. The variable domain in full, with the rest retrieved from reference TRBV28 and TRBJ2-7, is DVKVTQSSRYLVKRTGEKVFLECVQDMDHENMFWYRQDPGLGLRLIYFSYDVKMKEKGDIPEGYSVSREKKERFSLILESASTNQTSMYLCASRPPGQGYEQYFGPGTRLTVT.

The rearrangement joins TRBV29-1 to TRBJ2-3; D may match TRBD1 or TRBD2 (6 bases each). Trimming removed 6 bases from V and 0 bases from J, with 13 bases in between. CDR1 and CDR2 (germline): SQVTM, ANQGSEA. The CDR3 consists of 14 residues. The CDR3 nucleotides read TGCAGCGTCCCTTGGGGGGCTAGCACAGATACGCAGTATTTT. Its protein is CSVPWGASTDTQYF.

This clonotype was detected only a few times. The gene calls are TRBV7-9 and TRBJ2-5, with 7 bases lining up with TRBD2. The J call is in doubt because the DNA end fits TRBJ2-7 better. CDR3 length: 12 residues. In germline, CDR1 is SEHNR, CDR2 FQNEAQ (reference sequence). The CDR3 sequence: CASSVGRDEQYF. DNA for the CDR3: TGTGCCAGCAGCGTAGGGAGGGACGAGCAGTACTTC.

This clonotype came up many times. The chain couples TRBV4-3 to TRBJ1-1, with 7 bases fitting TRBD1. The CDR3 extends over 14 amino acids. Germline V gene lookup returns CDR1 LGHNA and CDR2 YSLEER. Losses at the gene ends were 1 base for V and 8 bases for J; bases not matched to a gene: 7. The CDR3 reads CASSQGQGRFEAFF. CDR3 nucleotide sequence: TGCGCCAGCAGCCAAGGACAGGGCCGGTTCGAAGCTTTCTTT.

This clonotype occurred many times. The chain recombines TRBV5-5 with TRBJ2-7; D might be TRBD2 (5 bases). V was cut by 3 bases and J by 2 bases, with 9 bases left in between. The CDR3 extends over 13 amino acids. CDR1 and CDR2 from the germline V gene are SGHKS and YYEKEE (reference sequence). CDR3 residues: CASSYTGTYEQYF. The CDR3 nucleotides read TGTGCCAGCAGCTATACCGGGACCTACGAGCAGTACTTC.

This clonotype was seen just once. At one of its ends the junction is not consistent with the germline gene, which may arise from a read error. CDR3 sequence: CASSSSGLAGIF. In DNA, the CDR3 is TGTGCCAGCAGTTCCTCAGGGTTGGCGGGCATCTTT. The rearrangement uses TRBV28 and TRBJ1-4, with TRBD1 as a possible D gene (5 bases). From germline, CDR1 is MDHEN and CDR2 SYDVKM. The CDR3 is made up of 12 amino acids. The complete variable domain, with remaining parts taken from reference TRBV28 and TRBJ1-4, reads DVKVTQSSRYLVKRTGEKVFLECVQDMDHENMFWYRQDPGLGLRLIYFSYDVKMKEKGDIPEGYSVSREKKERFSLILESASTNQTSMYLCASSSSGLAGIFGSGTQLSVL.

The V call is TRBV28, the J call TRBJ1-2, with 11 bases aligning to TRBD1. Trimming cost V 4 bases and J 9 bases; bases outside gene matches: 10. This CDR3 is 15 amino acids long. The germline V gene has CDR1 MDHEN and CDR2 SYDVKM. CDR3 sequence reads: CASSYGQGAFVSYTF. In DNA, the CDR3 is TGTGCCAGCAGTTACGGACAGGGGGCCTTTGTAAGCTACACCTTC.

As concerns this clonotype: The junction and the germline gene differ at one end; a read error may be behind it. V usage is TRBV28 and J usage is TRBJ2-7, with TRBD2 matching 11 bases. This CDR3 has 15 residues. Germline loops: CDR1 MDHEN, CDR2 SYDVKM. The CDR3 nucleotides read TGTGCCAGCAGTTACCCCTCCGAATTAGCGGGGGGGCAGTACTTT. This encodes CASSYPSELAGGQYF.

This clonotype was detected many times. J is TRBJ2-1 and V is TRBV6-1; D remains unclear. V was cut by 3 bases and J by 7 bases, with 10 bases left in between. The germline gives CDR1 MNHNS, CDR2 SASEGT. This CDR3 has 13 amino acids. DNA for the CDR3: TGTGCCAGCAGTGAGAGACCACGGAATGAGCAGTTCTTC. Its translation is CASSERPRNEQFF.

This chain joins TRBV29-1 and TRBJ2-3, with D maybe TRBD1 (6 bases). The DNA end is more similar to TRBJ1-5, so the J call may be wrong. The CDR3 totals 18 residues. Germline values: CDR1 SQVTM, CDR2 ANQGSEA. The CDR3 nucleotides read TGCAGCGTTGAAGATCAAGGTTGGGGGACACAGAGGGCAGATACGCAGCATTTT. Translated: CSVEDQGWGTQRADTQHF.

The rearrangement links TRBV29-1 to TRBJ2-7; perhaps TRBD2 as D (5 bases). This CDR3 is built from 13 residues. The V end lost 4 bases, the J end lost 0 bases, and 10 bases lay between the germline ends. Germline-derived CDR1 and CDR2 are SQVTM and ANQGSEA. CDR3: CSVGLAHSYEQYF. CDR3 nucleotides: TGCAGCGTTGGTTTAGCGCACTCCTACGAGCAGTACTTC.

In its sample, this clonotype was seen a few times. The chain links TRBV20-1 to TRBJ1-2; maybe TRBD1 (5 bases). Trimming left V 5 bases short and J 6 bases short, with 16 bases between. CDR1 is DFQATT, CDR2 SNEGSKA, per germline (reference sequence). This CDR3 has 13 residues. The CDR3 DNA reads TGCAGTGCTCCGGCGGGCCTGGGGCATGGCTACACCTTC. Its protein is CSAPAGLGHGYTF.

V gene TRBV5-6 combines with J gene TRBJ2-5; TRBD1 aligns across 9 bases. CDR1 is SGHDT, CDR2 YYEEEE, per germline. There are 15 residues in the CDR3. With 4 bases clipped from V and 5 bases from J, the junction kept 9 bases outside the gene matches. In nucleotides, the CDR3 is TGTGCCAGCAGCAGAATACAGGGGGCTGGGGAGACCCAGTACTTC. Its translation is CASSRIQGAGETQYF.

The J gene is TRBJ1-2, the V gene TRBV7-2; D unresolved. CDR3 size: 11 residues. Germline assignment: CDR1 SGHTA and CDR2 FQGNSA. V was cut by 1 base and J by 8 bases, with 5 bases left in between. CDR3 nucleotides: TGTGCCAGCAGCTTAGTGCTCGGCTACACCTTC. Translating it yields CASSLVLGYTF.

V is TRBV10-3 and J is TRBJ1-5; D remains ambiguous. Germline V gives CDR1 ENHRY, CDR2 SYGVKD. Trimming took 6 bases from V and 4 from J, leaving 10 bases between them. The CDR3 loop spans 13 amino acids. The CDR3 loop reads CAIRAALNQPQHF. In nucleotides, the CDR3 is TGTGCCATCAGAGCAGCGTTAAATCAGCCCCAGCATTTT.

Only one count was recorded for this clonotype. The junction does not match germline at one end; this may be a read error. This rearrangement joins TRBV14 to TRBJ2-7; D tentatively reads TRBD1 or TRBD2 (5 bases each). The CDR3 loop spans 13 amino acids. CDR1 is SGHDN and CDR2 is FVKESK in the germline V gene. The CDR3 protein is CASSRDPCYEQCF. The CDR3, as DNA: TGTGCCAGCAGCCGGGACCCATGCTACGAGCAGTGCTTC.